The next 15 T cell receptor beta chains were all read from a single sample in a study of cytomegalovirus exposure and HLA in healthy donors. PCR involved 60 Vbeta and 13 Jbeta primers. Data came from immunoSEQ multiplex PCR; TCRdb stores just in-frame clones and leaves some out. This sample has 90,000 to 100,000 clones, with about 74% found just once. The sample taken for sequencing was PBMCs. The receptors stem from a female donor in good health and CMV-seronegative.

CDR3 residues: CASSFGFFSGNTIYF. The DNA of the CDR3 is TGTGCCAGCAGTTTCGGGTTTTTCTCTGGAAACACCATATATTTT. The chain joins TRBV28 to TRBJ1-3; no firm D call. V was cut by 3 bases and J by 0 bases, with 9 bases left in between. The germline V gene has CDR1 MDHEN and CDR2 SYDVKM. CDR3 length equals 15 residues.

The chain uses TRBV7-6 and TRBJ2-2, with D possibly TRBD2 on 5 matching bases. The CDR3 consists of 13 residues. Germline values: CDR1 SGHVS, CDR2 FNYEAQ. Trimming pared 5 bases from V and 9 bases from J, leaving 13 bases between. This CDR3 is CASSLGGSRELFF. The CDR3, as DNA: TGTGCCAGCAGCCTAGGAGGTAGCCGGGAGCTGTTTTTT.

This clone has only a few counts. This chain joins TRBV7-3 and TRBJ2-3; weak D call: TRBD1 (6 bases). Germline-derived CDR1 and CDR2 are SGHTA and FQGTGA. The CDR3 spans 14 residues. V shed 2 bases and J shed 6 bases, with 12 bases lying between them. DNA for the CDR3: TGTGCCAGCAGCTTAGGACAGAACCCCGATACGCAGTATTTT. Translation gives CASSLGQNPDTQYF.

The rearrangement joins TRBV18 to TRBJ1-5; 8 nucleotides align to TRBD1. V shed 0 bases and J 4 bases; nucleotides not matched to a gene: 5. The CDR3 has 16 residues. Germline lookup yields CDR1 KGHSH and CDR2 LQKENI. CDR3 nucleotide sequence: TGTGCCAGCTCACCACCGACAGGGGCCGGGAATCAGCCCCAGCATTTT. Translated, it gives CASSPPTGAGNQPQHF.

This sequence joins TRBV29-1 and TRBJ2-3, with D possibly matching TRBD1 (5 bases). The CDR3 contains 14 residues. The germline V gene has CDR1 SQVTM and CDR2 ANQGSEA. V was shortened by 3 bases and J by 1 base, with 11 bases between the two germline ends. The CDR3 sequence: CSVEPDSRTDTQYF. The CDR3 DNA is TGCAGCGTTGAGCCCGACAGTCGCACAGATACGCAGTATTTT.

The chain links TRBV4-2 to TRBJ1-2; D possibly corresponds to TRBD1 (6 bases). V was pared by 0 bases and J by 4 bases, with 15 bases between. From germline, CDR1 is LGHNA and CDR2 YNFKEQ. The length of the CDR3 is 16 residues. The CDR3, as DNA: TGTGCCAGCAGCCAAGATTTCAGGGGCGCGGCCTATGGCTACACCTTC. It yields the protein CASSQDFRGAAYGYTF.

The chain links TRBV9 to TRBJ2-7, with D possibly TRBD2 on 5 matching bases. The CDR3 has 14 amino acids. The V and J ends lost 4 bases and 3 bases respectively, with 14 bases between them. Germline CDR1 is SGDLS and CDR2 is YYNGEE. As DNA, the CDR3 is TGTGCCAGCAGCACCTCTAGAGGAGGCTACGAGCAGTACTTC. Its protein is CASSTSRGGYEQYF.

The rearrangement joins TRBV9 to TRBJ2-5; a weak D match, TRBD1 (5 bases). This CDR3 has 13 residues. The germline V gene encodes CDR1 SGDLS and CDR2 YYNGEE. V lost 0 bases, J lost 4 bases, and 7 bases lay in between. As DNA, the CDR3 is TGTGCCAGCAGCGTAGTTCAGGGAGAGACCCAGTACTTC. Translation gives CASSVVQGETQYF.

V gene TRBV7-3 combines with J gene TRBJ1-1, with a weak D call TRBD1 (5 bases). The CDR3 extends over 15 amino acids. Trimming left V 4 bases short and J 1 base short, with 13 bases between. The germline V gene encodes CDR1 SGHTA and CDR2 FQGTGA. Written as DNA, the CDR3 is TGTGCCAGCAGCTCCCAGGGCGGCGCGAACACTGAAGCTTTCTTT. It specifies CASSSQGGANTEAFF.

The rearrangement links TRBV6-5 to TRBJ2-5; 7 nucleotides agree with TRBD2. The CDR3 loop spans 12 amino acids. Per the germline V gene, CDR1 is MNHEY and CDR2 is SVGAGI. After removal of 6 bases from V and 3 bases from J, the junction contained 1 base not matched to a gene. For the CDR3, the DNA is TGTGCCAGCAGCGGACTAGAAGAGACCCAGTACTTC. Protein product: CASSGLEETQYF.

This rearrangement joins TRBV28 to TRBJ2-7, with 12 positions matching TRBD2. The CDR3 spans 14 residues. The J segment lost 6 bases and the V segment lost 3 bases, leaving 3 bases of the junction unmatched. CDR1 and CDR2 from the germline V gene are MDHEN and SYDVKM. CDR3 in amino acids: CASSFELAGGEQYF. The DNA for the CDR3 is TGTGCCAGCAGTTTTGAACTAGCGGGAGGCGAGCAGTACTTC.

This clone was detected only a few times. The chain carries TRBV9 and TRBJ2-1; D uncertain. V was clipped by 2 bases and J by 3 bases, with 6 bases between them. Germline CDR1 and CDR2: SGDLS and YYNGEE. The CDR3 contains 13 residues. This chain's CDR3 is CASSVAVYNEQFF. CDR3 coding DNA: TGTGCCAGCAGCGTGGCGGTCTACAATGAGCAGTTCTTC.

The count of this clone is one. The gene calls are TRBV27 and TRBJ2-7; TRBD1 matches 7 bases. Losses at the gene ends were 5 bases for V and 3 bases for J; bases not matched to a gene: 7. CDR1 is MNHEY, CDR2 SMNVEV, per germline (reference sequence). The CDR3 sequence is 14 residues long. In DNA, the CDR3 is TGTGCCAGCAGTCTCACAGGGGTGGGCTACGAGCAGTACTTC. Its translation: CASSLTGVGYEQYF.

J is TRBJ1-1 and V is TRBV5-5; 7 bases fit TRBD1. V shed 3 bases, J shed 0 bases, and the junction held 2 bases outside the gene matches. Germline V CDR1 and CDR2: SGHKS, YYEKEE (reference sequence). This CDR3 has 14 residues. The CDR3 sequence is CASSWGQLNTEAFF. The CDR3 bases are TGTGCCAGCAGCTGGGGACAGCTGAACACTGAAGCTTTCTTT.

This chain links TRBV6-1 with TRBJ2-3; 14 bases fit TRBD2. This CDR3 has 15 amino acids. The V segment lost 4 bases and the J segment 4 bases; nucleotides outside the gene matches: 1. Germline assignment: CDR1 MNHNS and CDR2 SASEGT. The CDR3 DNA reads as TGTGCCAGCAGTGGACTAGCGGGGGGGCCAGATACGCAGTATTTT. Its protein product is CASSGLAGGPDTQYF.